This T cell receptor (beta chain) was observed in a study of cytomegalovirus exposure and HLA in healthy donors. Study in general: The Caucasian-associated ancestry cluster held about 80% of some 420 genotyped donors. Study results and limitations: Segments of the TCR beta V type were, in most cases, productive about 87% or about 30% of the time in an earlier analysis. Researchers had no immune exposure information except CMV serostatus available.

The CDR3 has 14 amino acids. Germline assignment: CDR1 SQVTM and CDR2 ANQGSEA. The J segment lost 2 bases and the V segment lost 4 bases, leaving 7 bases of the junction unmatched. The PCR employed 60 Vbeta primers together with 13 Jbeta primers. TCRdb's copy holds only in-frame clones and misses some; the assay was immunoSEQ multiplex PCR. Of about 120,000 clones listed, more than 60% were seen once; the top ten hold 9% to 10%. Notes on this clone: What it recognizes is unknown. The same CDR3 can be traced to other DNA sequences in this sample.

Specimen: PBMCs. The chain recombines TRBV29-1 with TRBJ2-7; 8 nucleotides line up with TRBD1. The origin of this receptor is a man in his forties in good health and CMV-seropositive. The CDR3 spells CSVGPDRGPYEQYF. The CDR3 bases are TGCAGCGTTGGCCCCGACAGGGGCCCCTACGAGCAGTACTTC.